This TCR beta chain was sequenced during a study of T cell changes during pregnancy in multiple sclerosis (dated by TCRdb to about 2019). Regarding the study in general: In women with multiple sclerosis, the researchers looked at how the T cell repertoire shifted as pregnancy progressed.

Library prep was done by the immunoSEQ multiplex PCR assay. TCRdb took this table from immuneACCESS and kept in-frame rearrangements with V and J called. Such tables lack part of the clones; where checked against another copy, unresolved V genes explain under half of the gap, and the rest is unexplained. The sample includes about 97,000 clones, with about nine tenths observed a single time. The ten biggest clones cover 0.76% of the sample. Notes on this clone: No antigen is known for it. No quality values exist for individual bases; no much larger clone is one base distant.

V sheds 8 bases and J sheds 4 bases, leaving 24 bases between their ends. Per the germline V gene, SNHLY is the CDR1 and FYNNEI is the CDR2. The CDR3 sequence holds 18 residues, the cysteine and phenylalanine included. CDR3 DNA only is kept here, 54 bases in frame from base 1. The V gene is TRBV2 and the J gene is TRBJ2-6; no D gene is confidently identified. The receptor comes from a female donor in good health, enrolled as a control in a pregnancy study. The sample was peripheral blood, taken in the second trimester of pregnancy. The sequence in DNA is TGTGCCAGCGATTACAGTCAGAGCTTCCGTCCCGGGGCCAACGTCCTGACTTTC. Protein translation: CASDYSQSFRPGANVLTF. Full variable domain (CDR3 extended with the reference TRBV2 and TRBJ2-6 proteins): EPEVTQTPSHQVTQMGQEVILRCVPISNHLYFYWYRQILGQKVEFLVSFYNNEISEKSEIFDDQFSVERPDGSNFTLKIRSTKLEDSAMYFCASDYSQSFRPGANVLTFGAGSRLTVL.